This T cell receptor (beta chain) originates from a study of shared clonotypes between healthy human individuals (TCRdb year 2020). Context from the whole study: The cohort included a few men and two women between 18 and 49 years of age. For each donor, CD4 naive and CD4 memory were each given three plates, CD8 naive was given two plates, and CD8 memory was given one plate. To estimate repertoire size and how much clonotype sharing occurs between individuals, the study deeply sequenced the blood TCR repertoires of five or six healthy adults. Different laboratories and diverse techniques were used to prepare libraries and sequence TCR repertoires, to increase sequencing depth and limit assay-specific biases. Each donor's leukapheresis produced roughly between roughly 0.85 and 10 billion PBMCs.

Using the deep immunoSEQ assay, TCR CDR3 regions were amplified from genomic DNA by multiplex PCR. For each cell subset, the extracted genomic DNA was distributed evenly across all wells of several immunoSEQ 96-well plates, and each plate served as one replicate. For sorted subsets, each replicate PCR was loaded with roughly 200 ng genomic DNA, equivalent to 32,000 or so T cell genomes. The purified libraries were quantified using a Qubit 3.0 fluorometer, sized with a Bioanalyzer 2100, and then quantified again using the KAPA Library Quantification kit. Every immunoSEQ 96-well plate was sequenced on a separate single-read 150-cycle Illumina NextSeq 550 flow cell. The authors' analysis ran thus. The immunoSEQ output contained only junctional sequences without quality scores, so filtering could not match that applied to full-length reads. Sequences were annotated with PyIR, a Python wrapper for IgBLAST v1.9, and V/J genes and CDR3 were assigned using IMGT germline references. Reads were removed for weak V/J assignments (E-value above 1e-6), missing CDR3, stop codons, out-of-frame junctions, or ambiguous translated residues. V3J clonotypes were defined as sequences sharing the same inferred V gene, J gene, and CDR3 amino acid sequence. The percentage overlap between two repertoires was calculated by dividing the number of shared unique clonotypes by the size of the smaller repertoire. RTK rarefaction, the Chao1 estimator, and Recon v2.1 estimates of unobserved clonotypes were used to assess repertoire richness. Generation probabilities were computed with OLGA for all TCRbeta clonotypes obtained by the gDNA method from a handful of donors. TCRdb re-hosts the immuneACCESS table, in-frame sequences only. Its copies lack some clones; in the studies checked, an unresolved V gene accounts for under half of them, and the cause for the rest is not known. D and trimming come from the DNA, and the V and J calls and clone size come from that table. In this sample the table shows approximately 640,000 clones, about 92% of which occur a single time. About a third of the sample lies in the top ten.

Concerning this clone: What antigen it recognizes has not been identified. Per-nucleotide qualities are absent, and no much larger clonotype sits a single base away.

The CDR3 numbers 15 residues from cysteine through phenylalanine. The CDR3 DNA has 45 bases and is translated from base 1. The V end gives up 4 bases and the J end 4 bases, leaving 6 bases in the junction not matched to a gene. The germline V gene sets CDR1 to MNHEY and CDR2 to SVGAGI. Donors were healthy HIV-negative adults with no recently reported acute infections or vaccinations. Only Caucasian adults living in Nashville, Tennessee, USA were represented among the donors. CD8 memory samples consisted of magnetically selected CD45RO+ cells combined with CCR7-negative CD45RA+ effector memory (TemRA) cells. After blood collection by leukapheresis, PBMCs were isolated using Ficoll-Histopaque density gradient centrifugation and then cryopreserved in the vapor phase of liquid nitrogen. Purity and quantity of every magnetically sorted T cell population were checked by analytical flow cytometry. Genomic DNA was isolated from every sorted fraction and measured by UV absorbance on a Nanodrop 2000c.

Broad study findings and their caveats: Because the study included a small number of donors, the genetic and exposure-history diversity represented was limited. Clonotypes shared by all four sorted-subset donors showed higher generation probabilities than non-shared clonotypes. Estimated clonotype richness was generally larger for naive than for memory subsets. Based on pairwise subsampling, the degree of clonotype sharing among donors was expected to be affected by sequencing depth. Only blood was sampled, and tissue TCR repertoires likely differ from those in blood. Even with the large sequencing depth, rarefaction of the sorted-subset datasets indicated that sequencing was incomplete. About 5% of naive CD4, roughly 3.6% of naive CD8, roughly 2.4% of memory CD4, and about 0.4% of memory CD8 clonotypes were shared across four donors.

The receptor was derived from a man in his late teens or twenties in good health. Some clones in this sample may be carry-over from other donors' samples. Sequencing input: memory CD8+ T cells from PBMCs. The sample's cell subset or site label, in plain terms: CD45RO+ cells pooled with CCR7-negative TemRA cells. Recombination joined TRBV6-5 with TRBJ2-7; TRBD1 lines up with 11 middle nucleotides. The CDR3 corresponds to CASSSKGTGGYEQYF. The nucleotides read TGTGCCAGCAGTTCGAAGGGGACAGGGGGTTACGAGCAGTACTTC.